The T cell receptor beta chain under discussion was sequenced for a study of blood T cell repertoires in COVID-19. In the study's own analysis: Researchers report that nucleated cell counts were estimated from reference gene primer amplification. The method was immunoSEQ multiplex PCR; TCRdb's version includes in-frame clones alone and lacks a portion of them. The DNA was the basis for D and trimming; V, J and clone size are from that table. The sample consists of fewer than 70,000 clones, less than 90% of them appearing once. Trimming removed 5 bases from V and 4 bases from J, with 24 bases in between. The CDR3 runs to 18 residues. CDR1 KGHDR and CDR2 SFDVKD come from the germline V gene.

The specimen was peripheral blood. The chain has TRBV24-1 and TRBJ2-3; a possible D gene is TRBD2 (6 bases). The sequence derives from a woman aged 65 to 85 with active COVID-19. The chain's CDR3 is CATSARGATRATADTQYF. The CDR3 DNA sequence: TGTGCCACCAGTGCCCGCGGGGCAACTAGGGCTACGGCAGATACGCAGTATTTT.